The 19 T cell receptor beta chains below come from one sample, sequenced in a study of shared clonotypes between healthy human individuals. Some clones are missing from TCRdb's copy, which holds only in-frame ones; the method was immunoSEQ multiplex PCR. The top ten hold 1.5% to 2% of the sample, which has some 2.1 million clones, around 93% seen once. Naive-designated CD8 cells lacked CD45RO, were positively enriched for CCR7, and omitted terminally differentiated effector memory CD45RA+ cells. Material: naive CD8+ T cells from PBMCs. These receptors were taken from a man aged 18-30 years in good health. Some clones in this sample may be carry-over from other donors' samples.

The chain recombines TRBV5-6 with TRBJ2-1; D not resolved. With 1 base removed from V and 2 bases from J, the gap between germline ends came to 7 bases. The germline V gene has CDR1 SGHDT and CDR2 YYEEEE. The CDR3 totals 14 residues. The chain's CDR3 is CASSLFSAYNEQFF. CDR3 DNA: TGTGCCAGCAGCTTGTTTAGTGCCTACAATGAGCAGTTCTTC.

This chain links TRBV5-6 with TRBJ2-5; the match to TRBD2 covers 10 bases. The CDR3 has 14 residues. J lost 9 bases, V lost 4 bases, and 9 bases had no gene match. Germline CDR1 reads SGHDT; CDR2 reads YYEEEE. CDR3: CASSRTSGLGAQYF. The CDR3 nucleotides are TGTGCCAGCAGCCGGACTAGCGGTTTGGGGGCCCAGTACTTC.

The rearrangement uses TRBV15 and TRBJ1-4; D remains unclear. This CDR3 comprises 15 residues. Trimming stripped 5 bases from V and 8 bases from J, with 18 bases between. The germline V gene encodes CDR1 LNHNV and CDR2 YYDKDF (reference sequence). The CDR3: CATSFGPSLREKLFF. CDR3 sequence (DNA): TGTGCCACCAGCTTCGGGCCGTCCTTGAGGGAAAAACTGTTTTTT.

This clone occurred a few times. The chain combines TRBV7-9 with TRBJ2-1; 8 bases fit TRBD1. In germline, CDR1 is SEHNR, CDR2 FQNEAQ (reference sequence). CDR3 length: 11 residues. For the CDR3, the DNA is TGTGTAACTCAGGGGGCCAATGAGCAGTTCTTC. Translation: CVTQGANEQFF.

This chain connects TRBV13 to TRBJ2-5; TRBD2 aligns across 11 bases. The CDR3 extends over 16 amino acids. From germline, CDR1 is PRHDT and CDR2 FYEKMQ (reference sequence). The trim removed 4 bases at V and 4 bases at J, leaving 8 bases unmatched. The CDR3 spells CASSSPSGRSGETQYF. CDR3 nucleotide sequence: TGTGCCAGCAGCTCCCCTAGCGGGAGGAGTGGAGAGACCCAGTACTTC.

The V call is TRBV9, the J call TRBJ2-3, with D possibly called TRBD1 or TRBD2 (5 bases each). CDR1 is SGDLS, CDR2 YYNGEE, per germline. Trimming shortened V by 3 bases and J by 6 bases, and 20 bases separated the two germline ends. The CDR3 is 16 amino acids. This chain's CDR3 is CASSAWDGSIMDTQYF. The CDR3 nucleotides are TGTGCCAGCAGCGCCTGGGACGGATCAATTATGGATACGCAGTATTTT.

This chain joins TRBV10-3 and TRBJ2-7; weak D call: TRBD1 (7 bases). V shed 2 bases and J shed 2 bases, with 10 bases lying between them. Germline-derived CDR1 and CDR2 are ENHRY and SYGVKD. The CDR3 totals 14 residues. In DNA, the CDR3 is TGTGCCATCAGTGAGGGCAGGGGGGCCTACGAGCAGTACTTC. This sequence encodes CAISEGRGAYEQYF.

The rearrangement joins TRBV5-1 to TRBJ2-7, with D perhaps matching TRBD1 or TRBD2 (5 bases each). The CDR3 runs 13 residues. CDR1 is SGHRS, CDR2 YFSETQ, per germline. The ends were cut back, 3 bases at V and 5 bases at J, with 12 bases in the middle. CDR3 region: CASSSLGTHEQYF. The CDR3 DNA is TGCGCCAGCAGCTCCCTGGGGACCCACGAGCAGTACTTC.

The CDR3 protein is CASSQDGPYNEQFF. The CDR3 nucleotides are TGCGCCAGCAGCCAAGATGGGCCTTACAATGAGCAGTTCTTC. The chain joins TRBV4-3 to TRBJ2-1; D unclear. Germline V lookup: CDR1 LGHNA, CDR2 YSLEER. The CDR3 has 14 amino acids. V was clipped by 0 bases and J by 4 bases, with 7 bases between them.

The chain combines TRBV29-1 with TRBJ1-2, with a tentative D call TRBD1 (5 bases). Trimming took off 4 bases at V and 0 bases at J, with 12 bases between the two ends. The CDR3 is made up of 14 amino acids. Germline V gene sequence: CDR1 SQVTM, CDR2 ANQGSEA. The CDR3 protein is CSVVGGDSNYGYTF. CDR3 nucleotides: TGCAGCGTTGTGGGAGGGGATTCTAACTATGGCTACACCTTC.

This clone is a singleton in its sample. The V call is TRBV2, the J call TRBJ2-1, with D maybe TRBD1 (6 bases). This CDR3 is built from 15 residues. Germline V gives CDR1 SNHLY, CDR2 FYNNEI. V was pared by 0 bases and J by 3 bases, with 9 bases between. CDR3 sequence (DNA): TGTGCCAGCAGTGAAGCTTGGACAGACTACAATGAGCAGTTCTTC. As protein: CASSEAWTDYNEQFF.

This clone was seen a single time. The chain joins TRBV23-1 to TRBJ2-4; D possibly uses TRBD1 or TRBD2 (5 bases each). TRBV23-1 is filed as an ORF, its function uncertain. The length of the CDR3 is 19 residues. Trimming pared 7 bases from V and 0 bases from J, leaving 25 bases between. CDR3 sequence reads: CASIPGRRTIRGAKNIQYF. The CDR3 bases are TGCGCCAGCATTCCGGGACGGCGCACTATTAGAGGAGCCAAAAACATTCAGTACTTC.

This chain joins TRBV28 and TRBJ1-2; 9 bases map to TRBD1. Trimming at V came to 5 bases and at J to 5 bases, leaving 6 bases not matched to a gene. Germline V CDR1 and CDR2: MDHEN, SYDVKM. The CDR3 runs 14 residues. Written as DNA, the CDR3 is TGTGCCAGCAGTCGTGCTGGACAGGGGTATGGCTACACCTTC. It specifies CASSRAGQGYGYTF.

J is TRBJ2-7 and V is TRBV9; weak D call: TRBD1 (5 bases). The V end lost 0 bases, the J end lost 1 base, and 14 bases lay between the germline ends. This CDR3 is 16 amino acids long. Germline V gene lookup returns CDR1 SGDLS and CDR2 YYNGEE. CDR3 region: CASSVAWGSPSYEQYF. In nucleotides, the CDR3 is TGTGCCAGCAGCGTAGCCTGGGGCTCCCCATCCTACGAGCAGTACTTC.

The chain recombines TRBV25-1 with TRBJ1-2; tentatively, D is TRBD1 (5 bases). CDR1 and CDR2 (germline): MGHDK, SYGVNS. V shed 4 bases and J shed 8 bases, with 11 bases lying between them. The CDR3 extends over 12 amino acids. CDR3 bases: TGTGCCAGCAGTGTAGGACACCTGGGCTACACCTTC. This translates into CASSVGHLGYTF.

The chain joins TRBV28 to TRBJ1-1; D is ambiguous. This CDR3 spans 11 amino acids. Trimming shortened V by 8 bases and J by 5 bases, and 9 bases separated the two germline ends. Germline CDR1 reads MDHEN; CDR2 reads SYDVKM. The CDR3 reads CASEGRTEAFF. For the CDR3, the DNA is TGTGCCAGCGAAGGGCGGACTGAAGCTTTCTTT.

For this clone: Given a much more abundant clone one base away, this may be a read error. The sample contains more than one DNA sequence encoding this CDR3. The chain recombines TRBV5-1 with TRBJ2-7; D unclear. Germline CDR1 and CDR2: SGHRS and YFSETQ. This CDR3 is 11 amino acids long. The CDR3 DNA is TGCGCCAGCAGTTTGGGCTACGAGCAGTACTTC. Translated: CASSLGYEQYF. The whole variable domain, remainder taken from reference TRBV5-1 and TRBJ2-7, is KAGVTQTPRYLIKTRGQQVTLSCSPISGHRSVSWYQQTPGQGLQFLFEYFSETQRNKGNFPGRFSGRQFSNSRSEMNVSTLELGDSALYLCASSLGYEQYFGPGTRLTVT.

This clone showed up just a few times. This chain connects TRBV6-1 to TRBJ1-5, with D possibly matching TRBD1 (5 bases). V lost 1 base and J lost 7, with 8 bases in between. The CDR3 sequence is 13 residues long. Germline V gene lookup returns CDR1 MNHNS and CDR2 SASEGT. CDR3 sequence reads: CASSEGGRQPQHF. As DNA, the CDR3 is TGTGCCAGCAGTGAAGGGGGGAGGCAGCCCCAGCATTTT.

This chain links TRBV5-1 with TRBJ2-5, with D possibly matching TRBD1 (5 bases). Looked up from germline, CDR1 is SGHRS and CDR2 is YFSETQ. The CDR3 has 14 residues. V lost 4 bases to trimming and J lost 4 bases, with 14 bases between them. CDR3 nucleotides: TGCGCCAGCAGCGAACTGGACAAAGCAGAGACCCAGTACTTC. Protein sequence: CASSELDKAETQYF.